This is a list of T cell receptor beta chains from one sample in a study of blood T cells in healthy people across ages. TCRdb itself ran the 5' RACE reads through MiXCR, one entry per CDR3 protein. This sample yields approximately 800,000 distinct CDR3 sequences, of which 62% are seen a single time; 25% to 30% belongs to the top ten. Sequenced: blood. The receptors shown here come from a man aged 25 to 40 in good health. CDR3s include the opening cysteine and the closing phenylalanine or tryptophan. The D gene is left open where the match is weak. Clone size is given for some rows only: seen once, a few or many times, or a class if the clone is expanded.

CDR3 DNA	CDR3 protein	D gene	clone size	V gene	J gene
TGTGTCTGGAGTAAGGGACTCTCCAATGAGCAGTTCTTC	CVWSKGLSNEQFF	-	-	TRBV30	TRBJ2-1
TGTGCCAGCGGACGGGACAGGACCCCCCTCCACTTT	CASGRDRTPLHF	TRBD1	-	TRBV6-6	TRBJ1-6
TGTGCCAGCAGCGTCCAGGGGGCGAAAGAGCAGTACTTC	CASSVQGAKEQYF	TRBD1	-	TRBV9	TRBJ2-7
TGTGCCAGCAGTCCCGGGACAGGGGCATTAAATGAGCAGTTCTTC	CASSPGTGALNEQFF	TRBD1	-	TRBV12-3/TRBV12-4	TRBJ2-1
TGCGCCAGCAGCCAAGAAGAGGGATTGGAGACCCAGTACTTC	CASSQEEGLETQYF	-	once	TRBV4-3	TRBJ2-5
TGTGCCAGCAGTTACCAGGTCAATCAGCCCCAGCATTTT	CASSYQVNQPQHF	-	once	TRBV6-2/TRBV6-3	TRBJ1-5
TGTGCCAGCAGCTTATTAGCGGGAGCCCTCCGGGAGACCCAGTACTTC	CASSLLAGALRETQYF	TRBD2	-	TRBV7-2	TRBJ2-5
TGTGCCACCAGCAGATATGGACTAGCGGGGGGTGCGCTGTCTGGGGCCAACGTCCTGACTTTC	CATSRYGLAGGALSGANVLTF	TRBD2	few	TRBV15	TRBJ2-6
TGCAGTGCTAGAGATAGAGCGGGGTGGACCTACAATGAGCAGTACTTC	CSARDRAGWTYNEQYF	TRBD2	-	TRBV20-1	TRBJ2-7
TGTGCCAGCAGCGACACAGGGGACAACACTGAAGCTTTCTTT	CASSDTGDNTEAFF	TRBD1	-	TRBV6-2/TRBV6-3	TRBJ1-1
TGCAGTGCTGGCCCCGGGACAGATACGCAGTATTTT	CSAGPGTDTQYF	-	-	TRBV20-1	TRBJ2-3
TGTGCCAGCAGCTTAGCTGGACAGGGGGCTGAAAAACTGTTTTTT	CASSLAGQGAEKLFF	TRBD1	-	TRBV7-9	TRBJ1-4
TGCGCCAGCAGCTTAGACAGGGGGAGTTCCCACGAGCAGTACTTC	CASSLDRGSSHEQYF	TRBD1	-	TRBV5-1	TRBJ2-7
TGCAGTGCTAGAGATTTTGGAGGGCAGAATTCCTACGAGCAGTACTTC	CSARDFGGQNSYEQYF	-	-	TRBV20-1	TRBJ2-7
TGCAGTGCTATGACAGGGTTCGGAAACACCATATATTTT	CSAMTGFGNTIYF	TRBD1	-	TRBV20-1	TRBJ1-3
TGCAGTGCCCCAGACAGGGGGAGGTATGGCTACACCTTC	CSAPDRGRYGYTF	TRBD1	-	TRBV20-1	TRBJ1-2
TGCGCCAGCAGCCAAGATTGGGGGGCAGGAGAGACCCAGTACTTC	CASSQDWGAGETQYF	-	-	TRBV4-3	TRBJ2-5
TGTGCCAGCAGCCATGGTGGGGGCCTCAATGAGCAGTTCTTC	CASSHGGGLNEQFF	-	-	TRBV3-1	TRBJ2-1
TGTGCCAGCAGCGCGCTGAGAGCGGCTGAAGCTTTCTTT	CASSALRAAEAFF	-	-	TRBV9	TRBJ1-1
TGTGCCAGCAATCACCCCAGTGGGACCCAGGGGACCCTAAATTACAATGAGCAGTTCTTC	CASNHPSGTQGTLNYNEQFF	-	-	TRBV28	TRBJ2-1
TGTGCCAGCAGTTCCTACAGGGGGCAGGGCAATCAGCCCCAGCATTTT	CASSSYRGQGNQPQHF	TRBD1	few	TRBV12-3/TRBV12-4	TRBJ1-5
TGCAGTGCTAGACCACTCGGACTAGCGGGGAGTTCCCCTCAGTTCTTC	CSARPLGLAGSSPQFF	TRBD2	-	TRBV20-1	TRBJ2-1
TGTGCCAGCGATAGACACGGGACCCGGGAGACCCAGTACTTC	CASDRHGTRETQYF	-	-	TRBV7-9	TRBJ2-5
TGCAGTGCTAGTTCGGGGGGAGGTTCTAATGAAAAACTGTTTTTT	CSASSGGGSNEKLFF	-	-	TRBV20-1	TRBJ1-4
TGCGCCAGCAGCTTGCGTACTGGGGGCCTGAACACTGAAGCTTTCTTT	CASSLRTGGLNTEAFF	-	-	TRBV5-1	TRBJ1-1